The rows below give T cell receptor beta chains drawn from one sample of a study of response to subunit inactivated influenza vaccine. One entry per CDR3 protein, called by TCRdb with MiXCR from the RT-PCR reads. The sample holds roughly 540,000 distinct CDR3 sequences, 20% to 25% seen once. This same sample was also part of a study on T cells expressing NK-cell markers.

The sample in question was CD4+ T cells sorted from PBMCs, obtained 11 to 12 days after vaccination. Receptor source: a man aged 50 or older who received an inactivated influenza vaccine. The CDR3 runs from the conserved cysteine through the conserved F or W. The D gene is left open where the match is weak. Clone size is stated in some rows and not others, as once, few, many or a class when expanded.

TRBV11-3,.,TRBJ1-3,.,CASSLDRSFSGNTIYF,TGTGCCAGCAGCTTAGATCGTTCCTTCTCTGGAAACACCATATATTTT
TRBV20-1,few,TRBJ2-3,TRBD2,CSARGSLSGGTDTQYF,TGCAGTGCTAGAGGTTCCCTTAGCGGGGGCACAGATACGCAGTATTTT
TRBV28,.,TRBJ1-5,.,CASSTPDRKNQPQHF,TGTGCCAGCAGTACCCCGGACAGAAAAAATCAGCCCCAGCATTTT
TRBV6-2/TRBV6-3,.,TRBJ1-6,.,CASSVQGRAPLHF,TGTGCCAGCAGTGTACAGGGCCGGGCACCCCTCCACTTT
TRBV7-2,few,TRBJ1-5,.,CASSPRKGFRQPQHF,TGTGCCAGCAGCCCCCGTAAGGGTTTCCGCCAGCCCCAGCATTTT
TRBV10-3,.,TRBJ1-2,.,CAISESGGGIGGYTF,TGTGCCATCAGTGAGTCGGGAGGGGGGATAGGTGGCTACACCTTC
TRBV7-2,few,TRBJ2-7,.,CASSLFREEDEQYF,TGTGCCAGCAGCTTATTCAGGGAGGAGGACGAGCAGTACTTC
TRBV7-2,once,TRBJ2-7,.,CASSLVSLGSSYEQYF,TGTGCCAGCAGCTTAGTCTCACTAGGGAGCTCCTACGAGCAGTACTTC
TRBV25-1,once,TRBJ1-1,TRBD1,CASSELGQMNTEAFF,TGTGCCAGCAGTGAATTGGGACAGATGAACACTGAAGCTTTCTTT
TRBV27,.,TRBJ2-7,TRBD1,CASSLRHRGQGYEQYF,TGTGCCAGCAGTTTACGACACCGGGGACAGGGGTACGAGCAGTACTTC
TRBV5-1,few,TRBJ2-4,TRBD1,CASSPRQGGSAKNIQYF,TGCGCCAGCAGCCCGAGACAGGGGGGATCGGCCAAAAACATTCAGTACTTC
TRBV11-2,few,TRBJ1-6,.,CASSTMGLGNSPLHF,TGTGCCAGCAGCACCATGGGGCTCGGTAATTCACCCCTCCACTTT
TRBV6-2/TRBV6-3,.,TRBJ1-1,.,CASRTSGEAFF,TGTGCCAGCAGGACATCAGGAGAAGCTTTCTTT
TRBV20-1,.,TRBJ2-5,.,CSARDTARGTQYF,TGCAGTGCTAGAGATACAGCCCGGGGGACCCAGTACTTC
TRBV7-2,many,TRBJ2-2,TRBD2,CASSLSGRDTGELFF,TGTGCCAGCAGCTTAAGCGGGAGGGACACCGGGGAGCTGTTTTTT
TRBV12-3/TRBV12-4,.,TRBJ2-5,TRBD2,CASSPTLAGVGETQYF,TGTGCCAGCAGTCCGACCCTAGCGGGAGTCGGTGAGACCCAGTACTTC
TRBV27,few,TRBJ1-4,.,CASTPIAGAGGDEKLFF,TGTGCCAGCACCCCAATAGCAGGGGCTGGGGGTGATGAAAAACTGTTTTTT
TRBV6-2/TRBV6-3,.,TRBJ2-7,TRBD2,CASTFGLAGRPRQYF,TGTGCCAGCACCTTCGGACTAGCGGGGCGCCCCCGGCAGTACTTC
TRBV7-9,few,TRBJ2-1,.,CASSFDSYNEQFF,TGTGCCAGCAGCTTTGACAGCTACAATGAGCAGTTCTTC
TRBV7-2,few,TRBJ2-1,.,CASSLDGLKQFF,TGTGCCAGCAGCTTAGACGGTCTCAAGCAGTTCTTC
TRBV27,.,TRBJ1-6,TRBD1,CASRTGQGFGSPLHF,TGTGCCAGCCGGACGGGACAGGGTTTCGGGTCACCCCTCCACTTT
TRBV12-3/TRBV12-4,.,TRBJ1-3,TRBD1,CASSLAGTARNTIYF,TGTGCCAGCAGTTTAGCCGGGACAGCGAGAAACACCATATATTTT
TRBV7-2,many,TRBJ2-2,.,CASSSSSTGELFF,TGTGCCAGCAGCTCCTCTAGCACCGGGGAGCTGTTTTTT
TRBV9,.,TRBJ2-2,TRBD2,CASSPRGSGGTGELFF,TGTGCCAGCAGCCCCCGCGGGAGCGGGGGCACCGGGGAGCTGTTTTTT
TRBV7-2,.,TRBJ1-1,.,CASSLVQAPTEAFF,TGTGCCAGCAGCTTAGTGCAAGCCCCCACTGAAGCTTTCTTT
TRBV20-1,few,TRBJ2-1,.,CSARAAGWFNEQFF,TGCAGTGCTAGGGCTGCGGGATGGTTCAATGAGCAGTTCTTC
TRBV20-1,.,TRBJ1-6,.,CSARGMGSYNSPLHF,TGCAGTGCTAGGGGCATGGGTTCCTATAATTCACCCCTCCACTTT
TRBV5-1,few,TRBJ1-4,.,CASSRPGEEKLFF,TGCGCCAGCAGTCGTCCAGGAGAGGAAAAACTGTTTTTT
TRBV19,few,TRBJ1-1,TRBD1,CASSTQGDTEAFF,TGTGCCAGTAGTACACAGGGGGACACTGAAGCTTTCTTT
TRBV29-1,few,TRBJ2-2,.,CSGGGTGELFF,TGCAGCGGGGGTGGCACCGGGGAGCTGTTTTTT
TRBV7-9,.,TRBJ1-5,.,CASSPTSLGPQHF,TGTGCCAGCAGTCCGACCTCCTTAGGGCCCCAGCATTTT
TRBV25-1,few,TRBJ2-2,.,CATYQGTGELFF,TGTGCCACCTACCAAGGGACCGGGGAGCTGTTTTTT
TRBV12-3/TRBV12-4,few,TRBJ1-2,.,CASSSLGNYYGYTF,TGTGCCAGCAGTTCCCTTGGCAACTACTATGGCTACACCTTC
TRBV7-6,few,TRBJ1-4,.,CASSRGPPAPATNEKLFF,TGTGCCAGCAGCCGTGGACCCCCAGCCCCCGCAACTAATGAAAAACTGTTTTTT
TRBV7-9,few,TRBJ2-3,TRBD1,CASSSDRGEDTQYF,TGTGCCAGCAGCTCTGACAGGGGGGAAGATACGCAGTATTTT
TRBV20-1,few,TRBJ2-1,.,CRASPAALSYNEQFF,TGCAGGGCCTCCCCGGCCGCCCTCTCCTACAATGAGCAGTTCTTC
TRBV20-1,.,TRBJ1-6,.,CSATDRPYSPLHF,TGCAGTGCTACAGACAGGCCTTATTCACCCCTCCACTTT
TRBV24-1,.,TRBJ2-1,.,CATSETPSRSEQFF,TGTGCCACCAGTGAAACACCCTCTAGGAGTGAGCAGTTCTTC
TRBV7-2,few,TRBJ2-5,.,CASSLEGLGGETQYF,TGTGCCAGCAGCTTAGAGGGGCTGGGTGGAGAGACCCAGTACTTC
TRBV12-3/TRBV12-4,.,TRBJ2-1,.,CASTYPPLGYNEQFF,TGTGCCAGCACTTACCCCCCTTTGGGGTACAATGAGCAGTTCTTC
TRBV5-1,few,TRBJ1-2,.,CASRAVLTGLQGYTF,TGCGCCAGCAGGGCCGTTCTTACAGGGTTACAAGGCTACACCTTC
TRBV12-3/TRBV12-4,.,TRBJ2-3,TRBD2,CASSGTSGGARTDTQYF,TGTGCCAGCTCCGGGACTAGCGGGGGGGCCCGCACAGATACGCAGTATTTT